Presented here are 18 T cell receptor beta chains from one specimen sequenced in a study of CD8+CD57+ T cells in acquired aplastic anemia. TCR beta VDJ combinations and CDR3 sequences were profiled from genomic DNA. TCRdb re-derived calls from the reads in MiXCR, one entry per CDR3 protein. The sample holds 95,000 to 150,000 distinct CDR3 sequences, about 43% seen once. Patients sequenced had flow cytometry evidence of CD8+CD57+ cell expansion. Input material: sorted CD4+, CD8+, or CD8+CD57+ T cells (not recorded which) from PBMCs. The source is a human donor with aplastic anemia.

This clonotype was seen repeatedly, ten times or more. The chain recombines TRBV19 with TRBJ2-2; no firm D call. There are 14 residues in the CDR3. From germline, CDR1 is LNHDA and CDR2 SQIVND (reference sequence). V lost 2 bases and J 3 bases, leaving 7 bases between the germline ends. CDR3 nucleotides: TGTGCCAGTAGTATAAAGAAGGACACCGGGGAGCTGTTTTTT. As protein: CASSIKKDTGELFF.

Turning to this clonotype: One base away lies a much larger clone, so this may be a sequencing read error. CDR3 loop: CASSPGQPSGNTTYF. CDR3 DNA: TGTGCCAGCAGTCCCGGACAGCCCTCTGGAAACACCACATATTTT. The rearrangement uses TRBV6-1 and TRBJ1-3, with D possibly TRBD1 on 6 matching bases. Germline V gene data show CDR1 as MNHNS and CDR2 as SASEGT. The CDR3 has 15 amino acids.

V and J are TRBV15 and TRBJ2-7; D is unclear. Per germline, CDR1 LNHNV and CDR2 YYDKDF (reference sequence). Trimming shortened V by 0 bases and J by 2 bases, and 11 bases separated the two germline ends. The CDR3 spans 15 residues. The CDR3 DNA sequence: TGTGCCACCAGCAGAGATCAGCCCGACACCTACGAGCAGTACTTC. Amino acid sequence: CATSRDQPDTYEQYF.

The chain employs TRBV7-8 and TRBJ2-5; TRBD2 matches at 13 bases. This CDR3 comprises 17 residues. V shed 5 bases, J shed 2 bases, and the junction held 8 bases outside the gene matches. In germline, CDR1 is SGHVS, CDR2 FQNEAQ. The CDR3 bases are TGTGCCAGCAGCCCACCCGGACTAGCGGGAGAACAAGAGACCCAGTACTTC. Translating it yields CASSPPGLAGEQETQYF.

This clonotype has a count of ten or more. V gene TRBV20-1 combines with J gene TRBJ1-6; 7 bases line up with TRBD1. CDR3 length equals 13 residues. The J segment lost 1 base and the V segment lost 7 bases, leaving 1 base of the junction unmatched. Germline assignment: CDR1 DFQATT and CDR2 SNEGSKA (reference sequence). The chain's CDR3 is CSDRGSYNSPLHF. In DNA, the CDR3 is TGCAGTGACAGGGGATCCTATAATTCACCCCTCCACTTT.

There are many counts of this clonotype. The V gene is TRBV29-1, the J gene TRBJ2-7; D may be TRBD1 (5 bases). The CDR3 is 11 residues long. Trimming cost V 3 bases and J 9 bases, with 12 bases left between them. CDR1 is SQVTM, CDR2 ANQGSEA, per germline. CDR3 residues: CSVDESQGQYF. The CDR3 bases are TGCAGCGTTGACGAGTCCCAGGGGCAGTACTTC.

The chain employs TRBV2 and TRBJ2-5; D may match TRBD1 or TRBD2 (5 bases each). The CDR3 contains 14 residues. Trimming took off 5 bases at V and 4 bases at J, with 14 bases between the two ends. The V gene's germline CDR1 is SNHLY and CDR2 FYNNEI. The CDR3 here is CASSRGDLGETQYF. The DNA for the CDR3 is TGTGCCAGCAGTAGAGGGGATTTGGGAGAGACCCAGTACTTC.

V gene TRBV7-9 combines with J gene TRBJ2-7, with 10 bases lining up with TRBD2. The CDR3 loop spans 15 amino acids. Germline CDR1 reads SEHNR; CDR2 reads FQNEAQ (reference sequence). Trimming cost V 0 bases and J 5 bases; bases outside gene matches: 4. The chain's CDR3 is CASSLASGLANEQYF. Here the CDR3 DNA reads TGTGCCAGCAGCTTAGCCTCGGGACTAGCGAACGAGCAGTACTTC. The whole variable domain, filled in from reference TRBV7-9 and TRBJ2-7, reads DTGVSQNPRHKITKRGQNVTFRCDPISEHNRLYWYRQTLGQGPEFLTYFQNEAQLEKSRLLSDRFSAERPKGSFSTLEIQRTEQGDSAMYLCASSLASGLANEQYFGPGTRLTVT.

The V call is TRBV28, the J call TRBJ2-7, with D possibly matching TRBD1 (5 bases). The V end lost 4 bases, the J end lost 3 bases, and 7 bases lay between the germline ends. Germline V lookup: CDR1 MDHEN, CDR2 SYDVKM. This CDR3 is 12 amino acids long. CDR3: CASSSGYYEQYF. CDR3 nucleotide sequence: TGTGCCAGCAGTTCAGGGTACTACGAGCAGTACTTC.

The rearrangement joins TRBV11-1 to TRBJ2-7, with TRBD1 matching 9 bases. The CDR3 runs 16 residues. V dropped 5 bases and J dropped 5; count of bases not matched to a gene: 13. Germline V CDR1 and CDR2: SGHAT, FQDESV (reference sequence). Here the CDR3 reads CASSPYTGTGSDEQYF. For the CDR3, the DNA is TGTGCCAGCAGCCCGTACACCGGGACAGGGTCCGACGAGCAGTACTTC.

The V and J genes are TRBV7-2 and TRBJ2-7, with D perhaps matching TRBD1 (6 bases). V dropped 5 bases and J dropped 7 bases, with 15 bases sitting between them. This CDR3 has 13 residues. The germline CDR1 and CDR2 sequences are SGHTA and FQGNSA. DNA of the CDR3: TGTGCCAGCAGCCTACAGGGATCGAGGGAGCAGTACGTC. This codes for CASSLQGSREQYV.

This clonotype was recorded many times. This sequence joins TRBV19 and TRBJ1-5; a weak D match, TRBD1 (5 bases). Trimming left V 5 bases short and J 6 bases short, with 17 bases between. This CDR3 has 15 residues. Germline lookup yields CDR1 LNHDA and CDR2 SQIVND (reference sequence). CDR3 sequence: CASSSFQGTGQPQHF. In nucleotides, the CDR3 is TGTGCCAGTAGTTCATTCCAGGGTACGGGTCAGCCCCAGCATTTT.

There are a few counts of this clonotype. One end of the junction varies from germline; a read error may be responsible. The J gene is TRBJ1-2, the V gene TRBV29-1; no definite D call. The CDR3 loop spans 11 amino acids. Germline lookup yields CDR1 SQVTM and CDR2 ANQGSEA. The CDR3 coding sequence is TGCAGCGCTGAAGCAGGCTATGGCTACACCTTC. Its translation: CSAEAGYGYTF.

CDR3 region: CASRHRTVGNDYTF. CDR3 DNA sequence: TGTGCCAGCAGACACAGGACGGTGGGGAATGACTACACCTTC. The chain has TRBV6-1 and TRBJ1-2, with D perhaps TRBD1 (5 bases). Germline lookup yields CDR1 MNHNS and CDR2 SASEGT. Trimming left V 6 bases short and J 10 bases short, with 21 bases between. The length of the CDR3 is 14 residues.

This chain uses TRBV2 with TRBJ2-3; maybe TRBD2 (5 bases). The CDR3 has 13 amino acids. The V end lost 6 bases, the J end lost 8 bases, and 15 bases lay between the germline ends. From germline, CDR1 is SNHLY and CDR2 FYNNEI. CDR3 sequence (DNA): TGTGCCAGCAGCGGCCGAGGTGCGGGTACGCAGTATTTT. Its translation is CASSGRGAGTQYF.

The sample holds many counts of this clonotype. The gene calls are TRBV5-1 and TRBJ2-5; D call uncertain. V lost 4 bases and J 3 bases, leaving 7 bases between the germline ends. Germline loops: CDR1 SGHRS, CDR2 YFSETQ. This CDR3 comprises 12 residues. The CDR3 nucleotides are TGCGCCAGCAGCCAGACGAAAGAGACCCAGTACTTC. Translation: CASSQTKETQYF.

CDR3 DNA: TGTGCCACCAGCCCCGGACAGGCCTCTGGGGCCAACGTCCTGACTTTC. As protein: CATSPGQASGANVLTF. The chain links TRBV15 to TRBJ2-6, with 7 bases that match TRBD1. The germline V gene has CDR1 LNHNV and CDR2 YYDKDF (reference sequence). Germline trimming cut 5 bases from V and 0 bases from J; bases unmatched to any gene: 4. This CDR3 contains 16 residues.

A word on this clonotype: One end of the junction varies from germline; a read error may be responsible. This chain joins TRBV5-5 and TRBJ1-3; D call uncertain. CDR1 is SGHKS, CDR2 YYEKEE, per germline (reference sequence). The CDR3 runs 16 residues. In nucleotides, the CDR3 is TGTGCCAGCAGCTTGTCAGTCGTCCCCTCTGGAGACACCATATATTTT. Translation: CASSLSVVPSGDTIYF.